These 5 T cell receptor beta chains were sequenced from one sample in a study of cytomegalovirus exposure and HLA in healthy donors (dated by TCRdb to between 2016 and 2019). Library preparation employed the immunoSEQ multiplex PCR assay. For the multiplex PCR, a mixture combining 60 forward primers for TCR Vbeta segments and 13 reverse primers for TCR Jbeta segments was used. Imported from immuneACCESS, the table was reduced by TCRdb to in-frame sequences with V and J called. These copies leave out some clones; in studies compared against another copy, an unresolved V gene accounts for under half, and the cause of the remainder is not known. The sample table shows fewer than 80,000 clones, and about 68% are seen once. The ten largest clonotypes hold less than 8% of the sample. The sample was PBMCs. These receptors all stem from a woman in her forties or fifties in good health and CMV-seropositive.

V is TRBV5-3 and J is TRBJ1-2; D remains ambiguous. TRBV5-3 is treated as an ORF (open reading frame) with a function not yet certain. The CDR3 has 14 residues. Trimming pared 3 bases from V and 7 bases from J, leaving 16 bases between. The CDR3 nucleotides are TGTGCCAGAAGCTGTCGGACTGGGTATTTTGGCTACACCTTC. Protein sequence: CARSCRTGYFGYTF.

The rearrangement uses TRBV6-1 and TRBJ2-2, with D possibly TRBD1 on 6 matching bases. From germline, CDR1 is MNHNS and CDR2 SASEGT. CDR3 length: 14 amino acids. V lost 11 bases and J 6 bases, leaving 19 bases between the germline ends. The CDR3 sequence is CASLKTGWPGELFF. The DNA for the CDR3 is TGTGCCTCCCTAAAAACAGGGTGGCCCGGGGAGCTGTTTTTT.

This clone was seen a handful of times. The V and J genes are TRBV19 and TRBJ1-1; TRBD1 matches at 7 bases. With V trimmed by 3 bases and J by 0 bases, 10 bases remained unmatched. CDR1 LNHDA and CDR2 SQIVND come from the germline V gene (reference sequence). The CDR3 sequence is 17 residues long. The CDR3 region is CASSITEGQAVNTEAFF. DNA of the CDR3: TGTGCCAGTAGTATTACTGAAGGACAGGCCGTGAACACTGAAGCTTTCTTT.

The chain combines TRBV27 with TRBJ1-2, with D maybe TRBD1 (6 bases). Germline V CDR1 and CDR2: MNHEY, SMNVEV (reference sequence). Trimming took 0 bases from V and 9 from J, leaving 17 bases between them. The CDR3 spans 15 residues. The CDR3 sequence: CASSLSLGRGDSYTF. CDR3 nucleotides: TGTGCCAGCAGTTTATCGTTAGGCAGGGGAGACAGCTACACCTTC.

This clone has more than one count but fewer than ten. V and J are TRBV27 and TRBJ2-5; 9 nucleotides align to TRBD2. The CDR3 is 13 residues long. Trimming at V came to 10 bases and at J to 7 bases, leaving 10 bases not matched to a gene. Germline CDR1 reads MNHEY; CDR2 reads SMNVEV (reference sequence). The CDR3, as DNA: TGTGCCACCGATCGGACTAGCGTGGGGACCCAGTACTTC. Protein sequence: CATDRTSVGTQYF.